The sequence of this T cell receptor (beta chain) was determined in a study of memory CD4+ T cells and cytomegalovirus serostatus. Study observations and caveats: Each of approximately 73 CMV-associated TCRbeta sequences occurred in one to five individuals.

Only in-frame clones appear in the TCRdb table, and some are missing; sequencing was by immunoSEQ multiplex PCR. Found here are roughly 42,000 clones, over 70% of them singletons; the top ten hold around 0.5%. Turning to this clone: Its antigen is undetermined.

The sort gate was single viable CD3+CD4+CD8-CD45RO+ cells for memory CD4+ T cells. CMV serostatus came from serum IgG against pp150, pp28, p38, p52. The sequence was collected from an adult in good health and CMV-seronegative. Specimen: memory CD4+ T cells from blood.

The CDR3 here is CASSLVLTGMGSPLHF. CDR3 coding DNA: TGCGCCAGCAGCTTGGTATTGACAGGGATGGGTTCACCCCTCCACTTT. The chain combines TRBV5-1 with TRBJ1-6, with 7 bases lining up with TRBD1. The ends lost 0 bases at V and 9 bases at J; junction bases unmatched: 9. The CDR3 spans 16 residues. The V gene's germline CDR1 is SGHRS and CDR2 YFSETQ.